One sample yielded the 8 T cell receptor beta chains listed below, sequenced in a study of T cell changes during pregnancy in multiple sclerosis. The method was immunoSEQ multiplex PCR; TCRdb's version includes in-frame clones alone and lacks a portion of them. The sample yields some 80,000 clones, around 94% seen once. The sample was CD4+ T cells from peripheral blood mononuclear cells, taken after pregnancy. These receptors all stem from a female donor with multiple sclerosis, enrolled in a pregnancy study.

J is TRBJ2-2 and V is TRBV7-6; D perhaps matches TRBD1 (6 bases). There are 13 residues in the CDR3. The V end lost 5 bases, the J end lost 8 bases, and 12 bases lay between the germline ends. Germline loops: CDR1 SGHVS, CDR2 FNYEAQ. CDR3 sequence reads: CASSPTQGGELFF. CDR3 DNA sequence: TGTGCCAGCAGCCCGACACAGGGAGGGGAGCTGTTTTTT.

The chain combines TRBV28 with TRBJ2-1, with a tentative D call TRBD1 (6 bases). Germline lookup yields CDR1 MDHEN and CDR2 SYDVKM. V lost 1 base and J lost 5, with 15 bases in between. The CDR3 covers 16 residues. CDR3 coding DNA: TGTGCCAGCAGTTTATCCGGGACATTGTACCACAATGAGCAGTTCTTC. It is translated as CASSLSGTLYHNEQFF.

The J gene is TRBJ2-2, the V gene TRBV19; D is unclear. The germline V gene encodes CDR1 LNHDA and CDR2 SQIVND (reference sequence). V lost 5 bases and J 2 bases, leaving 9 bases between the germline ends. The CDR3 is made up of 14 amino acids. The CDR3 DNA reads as TGTGCCAGTAGTTCAAACACCAACACCGGGGAGCTGTTTTTT. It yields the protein CASSSNTNTGELFF.

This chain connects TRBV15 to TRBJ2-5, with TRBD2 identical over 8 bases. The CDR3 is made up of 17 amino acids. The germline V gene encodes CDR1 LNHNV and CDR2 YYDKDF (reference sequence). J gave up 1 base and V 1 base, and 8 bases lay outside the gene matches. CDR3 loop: CATSRGRLAGGQETQYF. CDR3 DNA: TGTGCCACCAGCAGAGGGAGGTTGGCGGGAGGCCAAGAGACCCAGTACTTC.

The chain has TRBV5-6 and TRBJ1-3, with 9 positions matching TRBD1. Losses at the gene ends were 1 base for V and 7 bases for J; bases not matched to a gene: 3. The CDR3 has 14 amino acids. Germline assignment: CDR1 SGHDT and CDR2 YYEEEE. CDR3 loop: CASSLTGGINTIYF. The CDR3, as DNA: TGTGCCAGCAGCTTGACAGGGGGCATCAACACCATATATTTT.

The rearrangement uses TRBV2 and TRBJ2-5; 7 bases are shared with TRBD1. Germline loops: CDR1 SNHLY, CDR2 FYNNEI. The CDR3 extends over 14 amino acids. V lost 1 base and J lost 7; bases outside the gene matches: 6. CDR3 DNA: TGTGCCAGCAGTGAAGGGACAGGTCTAGGGACCCAGTACTTC. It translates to CASSEGTGLGTQYF.

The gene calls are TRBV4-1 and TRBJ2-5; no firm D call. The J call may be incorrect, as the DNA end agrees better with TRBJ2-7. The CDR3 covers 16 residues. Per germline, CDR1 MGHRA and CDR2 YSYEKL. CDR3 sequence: CASSQDDRNQVYEQYF. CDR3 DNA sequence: TGCGCCAGCAGCCAAGATGACCGAAATCAGGTCTACGAGCAGTACTTC.

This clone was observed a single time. CDR3 residues: CASSLERARQETQYF. CDR3 sequence (DNA): TGTGCCAGCAGCTTAGAGCGGGCGCGTCAAGAGACCCAGTACTTC. The genes are TRBV7-2 and TRBJ2-5; D perhaps matches TRBD2 (6 bases). CDR1 is SGHTA, CDR2 FQGNSA, per germline. V shed 1 base and J shed 2 bases, with 11 bases lying between them. The CDR3 sequence is 15 residues long. The complete variable domain, with remaining parts taken from reference TRBV7-2 and TRBJ2-5, reads GAGVSQSPSNKVTEKGKDVELRCDPISGHTALYWYRQSLGQGLEFLIYFQGNSAPDKSGLPSDRFSAERTGGSVSTLTIQRTQQEDSAVYLCASSLERARQETQYFGPGTRLLVL.